One sample yielded the 16 T cell receptor beta chains listed below, sequenced in a study of T cells expressing NK-cell markers. No DNA is given; TCRdb re-called the 5' RACE reads and lists each CDR3 protein once. The sample has under 600,000 distinct CDR3 sequences. Source material: blood T cells: a sorted CD56 or NKG2C T cell subset, CD4+ or CD8+ T cells, or bulk PBMC T cells (not recorded which). These receptors all stem from a woman in her forties or fifties in good health.

The V call is TRBV28, the J call TRBJ2-2; TCRdb selects TRBD2, and the lack of DNA leaves this call unchecked. The CDR3 sequence is 15 residues long. Germline V CDR1 and CDR2: MDHEN, SYDVKM. The CDR3 region is CASSPTVPRTGELFF. Full variable domain (rest looked up from reference TRBV28 and TRBJ2-2): DVKVTQSSRYLVKRTGEKVFLECVQDMDHENMFWYRQDPGLGLRLIYFSYDVKMKEKGDIPEGYSVSREKKERFSLILESASTNQTSMYLCASSPTVPRTGELFFGEGSRLTVL.

The V call is TRBV20-1, the J call TRBJ2-2. This CDR3 comprises 16 residues. Germline CDR1 DFQATT, CDR2 SNEGSKA (reference sequence). CDR3: CSALDIASGNAGELFF.

The CDR3 loop is CASSQVGTGGNGQPQHF. The chain carries TRBV4-1 and TRBJ1-5; TCRdb indicates TRBD1, and absent DNA this call remains unverified. Germline V gives CDR1 MGHRA, CDR2 YSYEKL. The CDR3 spans 17 residues.

This chain connects TRBV7-8 to TRBJ2-7; with no DNA, the TCRdb D assignment of TRBD1 cannot be verified. The germline gives CDR1 SGHVS, CDR2 FQNEAQ. The CDR3 loop spans 15 amino acids. The CDR3 is CASSLGTGRTSEQYF.

The chain joins TRBV5-1 to TRBJ1-1; with no DNA, the TCRdb D assignment of TRBD1 cannot be verified. The germline CDR1 and CDR2 sequences are SGHRS and YFSETQ. CDR3 length: 13 residues. CDR3 region: CASSIRDTGRAFF.

The chain employs TRBV7-2 and TRBJ2-1; TCRdb outputs TRBD1, but without DNA this stays unchecked. The CDR3 is made up of 16 amino acids. Germline CDR1 reads SGHTA; CDR2 reads FQGNSA. CDR3: CASSLVASGRGNEQFF. Together with reference TRBV7-2 and TRBJ2-1, the CDR3 gives the full variable domain: GAGVSQSPSNKVTEKGKDVELRCDPISGHTALYWYRQSLGQGLEFLIYFQGNSAPDKSGLPSDRFSAERTGGSVSTLTIQRTQQEDSAVYLCASSLVASGRGNEQFFGPGTRLTVL.

The chain couples TRBV5-5 to TRBJ1-1; TCRdb designates TRBD1, a call that cannot be tested without DNA. Germline V gives CDR1 SGHKS, CDR2 YYEKEE (reference sequence). The CDR3 has 16 residues. The CDR3 sequence is CASSLGQGRKNTEAFF.

The CDR3 loop is CASKSGPGNEQFF. The J gene is TRBJ2-1, the V gene TRBV6-6; TCRdb gives TRBD2 as the D gene, but with no DNA this cannot be confirmed. Germline V gives CDR1 MNHNY, CDR2 SVGAGI (reference sequence). The CDR3 runs to 13 residues.

The V gene is TRBV7-9, the J gene TRBJ1-6. The germline V gene has CDR1 SEHNR and CDR2 FQNEAQ (reference sequence). The CDR3 has 14 residues. The CDR3 sequence: CASSLVRENSPLHF.

The genes are TRBV27 and TRBJ2-4; TCRdb selects TRBD1, and the lack of DNA leaves this call unchecked. The CDR3 is 14 residues long. Looked up from germline, CDR1 is MNHEY and CDR2 is SMNVEV (reference sequence). The CDR3: CASSSRSRADIQYF.

The chain recombines TRBV6-2 or TRBV6-3 with TRBJ1-5; lacking DNA, the TRBD1 call made by TCRdb goes unchecked. The germline gives CDR1 MNHEY, CDR2 SVGEGT. The CDR3 spans 17 residues. Here the CDR3 reads CASSYNRGVGSNQPQHF.

The genes are TRBV13 and TRBJ2-5; as DNA is missing, the TRBD2 call by TCRdb cannot be tested. The CDR3 spans 13 residues. Germline assignment: CDR1 PRHDT and CDR2 FYEKMQ (reference sequence). The CDR3 loop reads CASSLRAGETQYF.

This rearrangement joins TRBV29-1 to TRBJ1-2; TCRdb's assignment of TRBD1 cannot be checked, as there is no DNA. The CDR3 is 13 amino acids. CDR1 and CDR2 from the germline V gene are SQVTM and ANQGSEA. CDR3 loop: CSVSSGENYGYTF.

This rearrangement joins TRBV3-1 to TRBJ2-3; TCRdb returns TRBD1, unconfirmable since there is no DNA. The CDR3 sequence is 15 residues long. Germline V lookup: CDR1 LGHDT, CDR2 YNNKEL (reference sequence). CDR3 sequence: CATHRGTGRTDTQYF.

The chain has TRBV29-1 and TRBJ2-5; TCRdb outputs TRBD1, but without DNA this stays unchecked. The CDR3 extends over 12 amino acids. Germline CDR1 is SQVTM and CDR2 is ANQGSEA. CDR3: CSARGTVGTQYF.

The chain has TRBV12-3 or TRBV12-4 and TRBJ2-3; as DNA is missing, the TRBD2 call by TCRdb cannot be tested. The CDR3 has 19 residues. Here the CDR3 reads CASSLEAGVARSTRHTQYF.